This TCR beta chain comes out of a study of molecular identifiers for immune sequencing clone quantification. On the study more broadly: RNA, taken in replicates from 20,000 or 100,000 naive CD8 cells, was split five ways, with four sequenced.

This clonotype has at least ten counts. Its antigen is not identified. This CDR3 has 16 residues. CDR1 and CDR2 (germline): SEHNR, FQNEAQ (reference sequence). J lost 10 bases, V lost 5 bases, and 13 bases had no gene match. Naive CD8 T cells were sorted as CD8+CD4-CCR7+CD45RA+. The bulk TCR libraries were made with methods described before and with listed TCR primers. TCRdb re-called the PCR reads through MiXCR, storing one row per CDR3 protein. Of 70,000 to 95,000 distinct CDR3 sequences detected, 15% to 20% appear once; the ten largest clones hold around 0.8%. Whole-study findings and limits: Should identical TCR molecules share a barcode, the sizes of highly expanded clones could be underestimated.

The material sequenced was naive CD8+ T cells from blood, with Jurkat cell RNA spiked in. The subset was: FACS-sorted CD8+CD4-CCR7+CD45RA+ naive T cells. The chain recombines TRBV7-9 with TRBJ2-1, with 11 bases identical to TRBD1. The clonotype comes from a human donor in good health. Some libraries in this study had Jurkat cell RNA spiked in. CDR3 nucleotides: TGTGCCAGCAGCCAGGACAGGGGGCTGTCGAACGGGGAGCAGTTCTTC. The encoded protein is CASSQDRGLSNGEQFF.